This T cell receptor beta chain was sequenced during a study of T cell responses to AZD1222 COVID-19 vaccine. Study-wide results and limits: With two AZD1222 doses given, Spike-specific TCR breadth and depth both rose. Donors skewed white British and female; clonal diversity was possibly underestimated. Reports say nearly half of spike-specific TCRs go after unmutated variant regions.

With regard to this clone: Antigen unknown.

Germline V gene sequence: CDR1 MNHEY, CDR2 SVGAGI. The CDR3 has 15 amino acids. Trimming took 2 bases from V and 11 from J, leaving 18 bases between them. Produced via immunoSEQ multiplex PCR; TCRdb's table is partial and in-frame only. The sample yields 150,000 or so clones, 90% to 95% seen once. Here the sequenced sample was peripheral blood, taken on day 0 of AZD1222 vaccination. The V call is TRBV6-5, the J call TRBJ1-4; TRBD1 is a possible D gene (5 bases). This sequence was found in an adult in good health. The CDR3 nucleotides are TGTGCCAGCAGTTACGGCCGGGCCCTAGGGGAGAAACTGTTTTTT. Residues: CASSYGRALGEKLFF.